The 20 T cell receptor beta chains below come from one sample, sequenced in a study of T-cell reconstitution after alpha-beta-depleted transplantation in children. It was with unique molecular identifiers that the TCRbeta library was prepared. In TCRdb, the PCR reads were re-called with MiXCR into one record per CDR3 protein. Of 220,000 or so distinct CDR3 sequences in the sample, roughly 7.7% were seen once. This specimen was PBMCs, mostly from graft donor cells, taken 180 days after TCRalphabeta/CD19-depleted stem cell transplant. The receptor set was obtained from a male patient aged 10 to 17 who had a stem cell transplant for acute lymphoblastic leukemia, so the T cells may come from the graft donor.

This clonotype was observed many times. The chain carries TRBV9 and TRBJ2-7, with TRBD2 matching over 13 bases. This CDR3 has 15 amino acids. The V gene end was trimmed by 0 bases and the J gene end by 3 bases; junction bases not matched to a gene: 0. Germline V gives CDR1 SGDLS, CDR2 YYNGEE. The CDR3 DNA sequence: TGTGCCAGCAGCGTAGGGACTAGCGGGGGCTACGAGCAGTACTTC. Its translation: CASSVGTSGGYEQYF.

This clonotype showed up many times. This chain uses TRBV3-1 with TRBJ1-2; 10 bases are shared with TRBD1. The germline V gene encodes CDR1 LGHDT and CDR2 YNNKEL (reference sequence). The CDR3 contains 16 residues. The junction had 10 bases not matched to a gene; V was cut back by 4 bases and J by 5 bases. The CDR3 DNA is TGTGCCAGCAGCCGTCCCGACAGGGGGCGCAGATATGGCTACACCTTC. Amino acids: CASSRPDRGRRYGYTF.

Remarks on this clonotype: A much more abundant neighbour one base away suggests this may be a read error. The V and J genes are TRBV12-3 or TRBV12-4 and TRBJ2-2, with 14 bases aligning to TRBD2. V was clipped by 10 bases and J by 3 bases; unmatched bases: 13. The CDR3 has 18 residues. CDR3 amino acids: CAISGGLAGVRDTGELFF. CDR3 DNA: TGTGCCATCAGCGGGGGACTAGCGGGAGTTAGGGACACCGGGGAGCTGTTTTTT.

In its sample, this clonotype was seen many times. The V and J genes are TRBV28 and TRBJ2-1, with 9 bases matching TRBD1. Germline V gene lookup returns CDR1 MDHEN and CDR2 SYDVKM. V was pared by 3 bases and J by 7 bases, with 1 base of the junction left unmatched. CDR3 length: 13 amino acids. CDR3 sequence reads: CASSLGQGNEQFF. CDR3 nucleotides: TGTGCCAGCAGTTTGGGACAGGGTAATGAGCAGTTCTTC. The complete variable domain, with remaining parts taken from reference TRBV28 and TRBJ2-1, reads DVKVTQSSRYLVKRTGEKVFLECVQDMDHENMFWYRQDPGLGLRLIYFSYDVKMKEKGDIPEGYSVSREKKERFSLILESASTNQTSMYLCASSLGQGNEQFFGPGTRLTVL.

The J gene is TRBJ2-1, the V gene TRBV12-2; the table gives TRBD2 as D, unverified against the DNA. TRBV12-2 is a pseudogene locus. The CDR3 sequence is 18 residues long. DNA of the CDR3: TGTGCAAGTCGCTTAGAACGGACTAGCGGCAAACCACCCAATGAGCAGTTCTTC. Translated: CASRLERTSGKPPNEQFF.

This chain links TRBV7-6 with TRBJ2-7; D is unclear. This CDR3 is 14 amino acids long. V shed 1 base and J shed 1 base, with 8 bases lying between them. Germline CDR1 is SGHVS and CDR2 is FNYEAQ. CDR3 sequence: CASSLEHQSYEQYF. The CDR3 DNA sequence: TGTGCCAGCAGCTTAGAACACCAGTCCTACGAGCAGTACTTC. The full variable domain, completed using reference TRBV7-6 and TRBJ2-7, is GAGVSQSPRYKVTKRGQDVALRCDPISGHVSLYWYRQALGQGPEFLTYFNYEAQQDKSGLPNDRFSAERPEGSISTLTIQRTEQRDSAMYRCASSLEHQSYEQYFGPGTRLTVT.

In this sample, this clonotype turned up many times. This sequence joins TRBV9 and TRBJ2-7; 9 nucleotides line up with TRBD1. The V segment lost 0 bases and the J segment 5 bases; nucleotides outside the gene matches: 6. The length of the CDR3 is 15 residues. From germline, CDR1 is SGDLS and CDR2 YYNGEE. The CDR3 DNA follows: TGTGCCAGCAGCGTAGTGGGACAGGGAATTCACGAGCAGTACTTC. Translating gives CASSVVGQGIHEQYF.

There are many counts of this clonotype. CDR3 in DNA: TGTGCCAGCAGCTCAGGACTCTTCTCCTACGAGCAGTACTTC. This gives the protein CASSSGLFSYEQYF. V gene TRBV7-9 combines with J gene TRBJ2-7; maybe TRBD2 (5 bases). Per the germline V gene, CDR1 is SEHNR and CDR2 is FQNEAQ (reference sequence). This CDR3 is built from 14 residues. Trimming cost V 4 bases and J 0 bases, with 10 bases left between them. Complete variable domain (other parts from reference TRBV7-9 and TRBJ2-7): DTGVSQNPRHKITKRGQNVTFRCDPISEHNRLYWYRQTLGQGPEFLTYFQNEAQLEKSRLLSDRFSAERPKGSFSTLEIQRTEQGDSAMYLCASSSGLFSYEQYFGPGTRLTVT.

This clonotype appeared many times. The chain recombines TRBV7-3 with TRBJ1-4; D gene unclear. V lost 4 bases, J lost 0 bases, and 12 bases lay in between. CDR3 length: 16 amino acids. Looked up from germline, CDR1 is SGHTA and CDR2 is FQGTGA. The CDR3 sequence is CASSSVKVATNEKLFF. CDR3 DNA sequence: TGTGCCAGCAGCTCCGTAAAGGTCGCAACTAATGAAAAACTGTTTTTT.

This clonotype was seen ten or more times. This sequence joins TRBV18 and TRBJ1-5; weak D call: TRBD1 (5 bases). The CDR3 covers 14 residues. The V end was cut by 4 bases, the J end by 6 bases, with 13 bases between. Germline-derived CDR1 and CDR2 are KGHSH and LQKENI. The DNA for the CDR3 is TGTGCCAGCTCACGGGGATGGGGGATTCAGCCCCAGCATTTT. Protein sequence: CASSRGWGIQPQHF.

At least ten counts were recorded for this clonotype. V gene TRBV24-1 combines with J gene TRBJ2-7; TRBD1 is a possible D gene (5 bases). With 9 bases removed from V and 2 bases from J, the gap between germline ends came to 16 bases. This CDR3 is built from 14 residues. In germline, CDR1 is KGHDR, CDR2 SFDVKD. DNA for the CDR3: TGTGCCACCGGGGCTCCAGACCCTCCCTACGAGCAGTACTTC. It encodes CATGAPDPPYEQYF.

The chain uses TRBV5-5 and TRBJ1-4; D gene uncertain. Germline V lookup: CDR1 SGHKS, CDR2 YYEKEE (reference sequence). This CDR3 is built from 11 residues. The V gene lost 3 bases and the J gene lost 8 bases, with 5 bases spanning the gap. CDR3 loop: CASSSGEKLFF. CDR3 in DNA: TGTGCCAGCAGCTCGGGGGAAAAACTGTTTTTT.

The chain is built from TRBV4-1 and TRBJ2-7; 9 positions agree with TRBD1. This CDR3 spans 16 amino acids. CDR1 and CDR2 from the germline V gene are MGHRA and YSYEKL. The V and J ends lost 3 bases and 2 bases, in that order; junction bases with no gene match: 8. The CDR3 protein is CASSHPRQGVAYEQYF. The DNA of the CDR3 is TGCGCCAGCAGCCATCCGAGACAGGGGGTTGCCTACGAGCAGTACTTC.

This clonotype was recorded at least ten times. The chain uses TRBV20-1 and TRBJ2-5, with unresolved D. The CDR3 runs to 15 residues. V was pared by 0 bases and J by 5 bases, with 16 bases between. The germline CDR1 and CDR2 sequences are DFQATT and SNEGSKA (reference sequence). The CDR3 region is CSARDLPLLQETQYF. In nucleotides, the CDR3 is TGCAGTGCTAGAGACCTACCCCTCCTCCAGGAGACCCAGTACTTC.

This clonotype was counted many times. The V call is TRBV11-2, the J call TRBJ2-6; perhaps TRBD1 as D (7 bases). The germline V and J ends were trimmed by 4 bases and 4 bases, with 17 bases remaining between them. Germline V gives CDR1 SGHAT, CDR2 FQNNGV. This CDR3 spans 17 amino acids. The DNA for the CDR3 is TGTGCCAGCAGCTCGACAGGGAGGATTCTGGGGGCCAACGTCCTGACTTTC. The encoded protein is CASSSTGRILGANVLTF.

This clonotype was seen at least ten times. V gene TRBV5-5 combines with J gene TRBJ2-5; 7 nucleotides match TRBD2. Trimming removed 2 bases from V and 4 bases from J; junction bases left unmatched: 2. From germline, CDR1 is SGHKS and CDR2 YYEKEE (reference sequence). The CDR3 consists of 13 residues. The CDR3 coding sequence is TGTGCCAGCAGCTTTTGGGGGGGAGAGACCCAGTACTTC. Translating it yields CASSFWGGETQYF.

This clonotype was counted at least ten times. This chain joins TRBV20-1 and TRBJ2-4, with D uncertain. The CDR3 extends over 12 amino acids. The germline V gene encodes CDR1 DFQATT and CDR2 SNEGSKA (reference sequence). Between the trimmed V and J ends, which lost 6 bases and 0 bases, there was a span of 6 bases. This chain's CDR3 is CSAPRAKNIQYF. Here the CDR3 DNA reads TGCAGTGCGCCACGAGCCAAAAACATTCAGTACTTC.

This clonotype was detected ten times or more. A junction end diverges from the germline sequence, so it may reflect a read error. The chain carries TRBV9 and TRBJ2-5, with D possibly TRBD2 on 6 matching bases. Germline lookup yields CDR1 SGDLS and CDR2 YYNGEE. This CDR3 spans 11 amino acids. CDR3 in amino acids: CASSVVGGTQF. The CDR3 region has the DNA TGTGCCAGCAGCGTAGTTGGAGGGACCCAGTTC.

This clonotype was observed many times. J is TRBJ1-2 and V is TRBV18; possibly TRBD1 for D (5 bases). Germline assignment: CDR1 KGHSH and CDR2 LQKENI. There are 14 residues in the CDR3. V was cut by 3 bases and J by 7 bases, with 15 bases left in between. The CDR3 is CASSPYDRGGGYTF. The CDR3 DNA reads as TGTGCCAGCTCACCTTACGACCGTGGGGGTGGCTACACCTTC. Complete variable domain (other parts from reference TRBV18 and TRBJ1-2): NAGVMQNPRHLVRRRGQEARLRCSPMKGHSHVYWYRQLPEEGLKFMVYLQKENIIDESGMPKERFSAEFPKEGPSILRIQQVVRGDSAAYFCASSPYDRGGGYTFGSGTRLTVV.

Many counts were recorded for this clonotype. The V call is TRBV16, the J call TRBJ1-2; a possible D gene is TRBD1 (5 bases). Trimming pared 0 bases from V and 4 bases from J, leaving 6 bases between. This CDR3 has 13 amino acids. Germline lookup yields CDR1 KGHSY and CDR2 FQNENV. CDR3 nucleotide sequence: TGTGCCAGCAGCCAATCCACAGGCTATGGCTACACCTTC. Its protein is CASSQSTGYGYTF.